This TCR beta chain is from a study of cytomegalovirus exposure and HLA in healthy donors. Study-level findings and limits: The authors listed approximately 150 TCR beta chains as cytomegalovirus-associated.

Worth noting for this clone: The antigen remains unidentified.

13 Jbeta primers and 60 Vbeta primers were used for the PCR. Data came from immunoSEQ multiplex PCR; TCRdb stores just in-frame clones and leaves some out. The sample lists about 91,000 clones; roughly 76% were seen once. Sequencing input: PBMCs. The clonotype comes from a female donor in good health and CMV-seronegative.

CDR3 sequence (DNA): TGTGCCAGCAGTTTAGAGGGGGGGACCTATGGCTACACCTTC. The encoded protein is CASSLEGGTYGYTF. The chain employs TRBV28 and TRBJ1-2; a possible D gene is TRBD1 (6 bases). The CDR3 is 14 residues long. V was clipped by 2 bases and J by 4 bases, with 11 bases between them. CDR1 is MDHEN, CDR2 SYDVKM, per germline.